Listed below are T cell receptor beta chains from one sample, sequenced in a study of blood T cell repertoires in COVID-19. TCRdb's copy holds only in-frame clones and misses some; the assay was immunoSEQ multiplex PCR. The sample has 120,000 to 150,000 clones; approximately 80% are singletons. Sequenced: peripheral blood. These receptors were collected from a woman in her forties or fifties with acute or convalescent COVID-19. CDR3s include the opening cysteine and the closing phenylalanine or tryptophan. A D gene is named only where the DNA matches it firmly. Expanded clones get a size class; other rows say once, few or many, or leave the size out.

j_call | v_call | d_call | clone_size | cdr3_nt | cdr3_aa
TRBJ2-7 | TRBV3-1/TRBV3-2 | TRBD1 | once | TGTGCCAGCAGCCAAGAATGGGGACAGGGGCAGGAGCAGTACTTC | CASSQEWGQGQEQYF
TRBJ2-1 | TRBV7-8 | TRBD2 | - | TGTGCCAGCAGCCGAGGACTAGCGGGGGGCGAGCAGTTCTTC | CASSRGLAGGEQFF
TRBJ2-7 | TRBV6-2/TRBV6-3 | - | - | TGTGCCAGCAGTTACTCACAGACCTACGAGCAGTACTTC | CASSYSQTYEQYF
TRBJ1-2 | TRBV19 | TRBD1 | - | TGTGCCAGTAATCCACCACAGGGGTATGGCTACACCTTC | CASNPPQGYGYTF
TRBJ2-1 | TRBV9 | TRBD2 | - | TGTGCCAGCACTTTAACCGCGGGGGGGAGAGGCAATGAGCAGTTCTTC | CASTLTAGGRGNEQFF
TRBJ2-7 | TRBV5-1 | TRBD1 | few | TGCGCCAGCAGCTTGGGCCCAGGGGGCAGCGACGAGCAGTACTTC | CASSLGPGGSDEQYF
TRBJ1-6 | TRBV9 | - | - | TGTGCCAGCAGCCAACACCCCGCCGGGGATTCACCCCTCCACTTT | CASSQHPAGDSPLHF
TRBJ1-1 | TRBV12-3/TRBV12-4 | - | - | TGTGCCAGCAGTTTGGGACAAGGGGCTTTCTTT | CASSLGQGAFF
TRBJ2-2 | TRBV5-1 | TRBD2 | - | TGCGCCAGCAGCGCGGGACTAGCGGGGGGCGGTCCTACCGGGGAGCTGTTTTTT | CASSAGLAGGGPTGELFF
TRBJ1-1 | TRBV13 | - | - | TGTGCCAGCAGCTGGCTTACGGCGGGGACCTTGAACACTGAAGCTTTCTTT | CASSWLTAGTLNTEAFF
TRBJ1-1 | TRBV7-3 | - | once | TGTGCCAGCAGCTCTCAACAGGGAATGGCTGAAGCTTTCTTT | CASSSQQGMAEAFF
TRBJ2-7 | TRBV3-1/TRBV3-2 | - | - | TGTGCCAGCAGCCAAGAAGAGGGCAGTCGCTACGAGCAGTACTTC | CASSQEEGSRYEQYF
TRBJ1-3 | TRBV9 | TRBD1 | - | TGTGCCAGCAGCGAAACGACAGGGCCTGGAAACACCATATATTTT | CASSETTGPGNTIYF
TRBJ2-3 | TRBV18 | - | - | TGTGCCCCAACTGTGGGGGAGGCAGATACGCAGTATTTT | CAPTVGEADTQYF
TRBJ1-2 | TRBV7-2 | TRBD1 | - | TGTGCCAGCAGCTTAGAATTCACAGGGGGAGAGGCTTTAAACTATGGCTACACCTTC | CASSLEFTGGEALNYGYTF
TRBJ2-3 | TRBV7-3 | TRBD1 | - | TGTGCCAGCAGCCGCGGTGGAACAGGGGTAGATACGCAGTATTTT | CASSRGGTGVDTQYF
TRBJ1-4 | TRBV19 | - | - | TGTGCCAGTAGTATAGATGGGACTCCTAATGAAAAACTGTTTTTT | CASSIDGTPNEKLFF
TRBJ1-1 | TRBV5-1 | - | once | TGCGCCAGCAGCCCTAGTGGCAGCAGAATGAACACTGAAGCTTTCTTT | CASSPSGSRMNTEAFF
TRBJ2-5 | TRBV14 | - | - | TGTGCCAGCAGCCAAGATTTAGCAACTATTCAAGAGACCCAGTACTTC | CASSQDLATIQETQYF
TRBJ2-3 | TRBV14 | - | few | TGTGCCAGCAGCCACATGGATACGCAGTATTTT | CASSHMDTQYF
TRBJ1-1 | TRBV6-4 | TRBD1 | - | TGTGCCAGCAGTGTCGGGACAGAAAACACTGAAGCTTTCTTT | CASSVGTENTEAFF
TRBJ1-4 | TRBV11-2 | TRBD1 | - | TGTGCCAGCAGCTTAGGGCAGGGGGGCAACGTGGAAAAACTGTTTTTT | CASSLGQGGNVEKLFF
TRBJ2-6 | TRBV2 | - | - | TGTGCCAGCGGAGCGACAGTCACTTCTGGGGCCAACGTCCTGACTTTC | CASGATVTSGANVLTF
TRBJ2-1 | TRBV25-1 | - | once | TGTGCCAGCAGTGGGTACAGTAAGAGCTCCTACAATGAGCAGTTCTTC | CASSGYSKSSYNEQFF
TRBJ2-5 | TRBV4-1 | TRBD2 | - | TGCGCCAACAGCCAAGGTAGCGGGGAAGAGACCCAGTACTTC | CANSQGSGEETQYF
TRBJ2-2 | TRBV7-6 | - | once | TGTGCCAGCAGCTTACTTTCGACCGGGGAGCTGTTTTTT | CASSLLSTGELFF
TRBJ1-2 | TRBV10-3 | TRBD1 | - | TGTGCCATCAGTGATCCCGGACAGGCAAGGATCGGTGGCTACACCTTC | CAISDPGQARIGGYTF
TRBJ2-2 | TRBV6-2/TRBV6-3 | TRBD1 | - | TGTGCCAGCAGCCTGACAGGGGGATCCGGGGAGCTGTTTTTT | CASSLTGGSGELFF
TRBJ1-3 | TRBV4-3 | - | - | TGCGCCAGCAGCCGATCATACGGGACAAATACTGGAAACACCATATATTTT | CASSRSYGTNTGNTIYF
TRBJ2-1 | TRBV2 | TRBD1 | - | TGTGCCAGCGGCGGGACAGGGGGATACAATGAGCAGTTCTTC | CASGGTGGYNEQFF
TRBJ1-1 | TRBV29-1 | TRBD1 | - | TGCAGCGCCGAGGTGGGACAGGGGCTTCATAACACTGAAGCTTTCTTT | CSAEVGQGLHNTEAFF
TRBJ2-5 | TRBV5-1 | TRBD2 | - | TGCGCCAGCAGCTTGGCGCCTAGCGGGGGGGTGGACCAAGAGACCCAGTACTTC | CASSLAPSGGVDQETQYF
TRBJ1-2 | TRBV7-2 | - | - | TGTGCCAGCAGCTTCTCGCCGACAACTAACTATGGCTACACCTTC | CASSFSPTTNYGYTF
TRBJ1-2 | TRBV20-1 | - | - | TGCAGTGCTACCCAGGGCCCGCGCTACACCTTC | CSATQGPRYTF
TRBJ2-3 | TRBV5-1 | - | few | TGCGCCAGCAGCTATGAGGGCTTACTTTCAGATACGCAGTATTTT | CASSYEGLLSDTQYF